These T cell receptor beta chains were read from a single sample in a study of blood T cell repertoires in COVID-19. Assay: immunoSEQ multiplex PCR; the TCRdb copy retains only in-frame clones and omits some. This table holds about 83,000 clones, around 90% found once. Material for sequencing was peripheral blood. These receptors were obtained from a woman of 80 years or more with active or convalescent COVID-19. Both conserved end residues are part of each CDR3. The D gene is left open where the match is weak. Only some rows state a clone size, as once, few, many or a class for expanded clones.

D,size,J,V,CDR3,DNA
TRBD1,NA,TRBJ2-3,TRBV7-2,CASSLRGLRDRGPDTQYF,TGTGCCAGCAGCTTAAGAGGTTTGCGGGACAGGGGGCCAGATACGCAGTATTTT
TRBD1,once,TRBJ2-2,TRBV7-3,CAGRTGGTGELFF,TGTGCCGGACGGACAGGGGGCACCGGGGAGCTGTTTTTT
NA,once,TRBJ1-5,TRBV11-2,CASSLASGNQPQHF,TGTGCCAGCAGCTTAGCCTCGGGGAATCAGCCCCAGCATTTT
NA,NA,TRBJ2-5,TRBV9,CASSVASGSQETQYF,TGTGCCAGCAGCGTAGCATCCGGGTCCCAAGAGACCCAGTACTTC
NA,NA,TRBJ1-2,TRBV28,CASTLVDSSYGYTF,TGTGCCAGCACCTTAGTCGACAGTAGTTATGGCTACACCTTC
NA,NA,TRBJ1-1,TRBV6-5,CASISRGIRPEAFF,TGTGCCAGCATTTCTCGGGGGATCAGGCCTGAAGCTTTCTTT
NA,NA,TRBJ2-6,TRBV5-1,CASSAGRGGANVLTF,TGCGCCAGCAGCGCGGGGCGTGGGGGGGCCAACGTCCTGACTTTC
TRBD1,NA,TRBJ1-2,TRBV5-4,CASSPGTGSYGYTF,TGTGCCAGCAGCCCAGGGACAGGGTCCTATGGCTACACCTTC
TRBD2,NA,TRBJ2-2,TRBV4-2,CASSQVSGGVTTGELFF,TGTGCCAGCAGCCAAGTTAGCGGGGGGGTCACCACCGGGGAGCTGTTTTTT
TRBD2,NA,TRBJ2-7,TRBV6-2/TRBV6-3,CASSYGLAGPMEKQYF,TGTGCCAGCAGTTACGGGCTAGCGGGCCCGATGGAGAAGCAGTACTTC
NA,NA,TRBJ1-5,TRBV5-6,CASSLVRDRDQPQHF,TGTGCCAGCAGCTTGGTCAGGGATAGGGATCAGCCCCAGCATTTT
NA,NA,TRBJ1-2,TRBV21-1,CASSICGRGQHGYTF,TGTGCCAGCAGCATATGCGGGAGGGGGCAGCATGGCTACACCTTC
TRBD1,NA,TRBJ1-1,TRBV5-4,CASSYPLGQGVMNTEAFF,TGTGCCAGCAGCTACCCCTTAGGACAGGGAGTAATGAACACTGAAGCTTTCTTT
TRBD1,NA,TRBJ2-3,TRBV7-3,CASSWTGERTDTQYF,TGTGCCAGCAGCTGGACAGGGGAGAGGACAGATACGCAGTATTTT
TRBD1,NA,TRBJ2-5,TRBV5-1,CASSVGTGGRETQYF,TGCGCCAGCAGCGTAGGGACAGGGGGCCGTGAGACCCAGTACTTC
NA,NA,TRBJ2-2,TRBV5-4,CASSLAGTGTGELFF,TGTGCCAGCAGCTTGGCCGGGACTGGAACCGGGGAGCTGTTTTTT
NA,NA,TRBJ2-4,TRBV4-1,CASSQAAGIQYF,TGCGCCAGCAGCCAAGCGGCGGGCATTCAGTACTTC
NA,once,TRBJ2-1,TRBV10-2,CASSELRGYNEQFF,TGCGCCAGCAGTGAATTACGGGGGTACAATGAGCAGTTCTTC
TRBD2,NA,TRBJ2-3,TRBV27,CASSFAGGAGTDTQYF,TGTGCCAGCAGTTTTGCCGGGGGGGCCGGGACAGATACGCAGTATTTT
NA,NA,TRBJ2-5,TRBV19,CASSILAGQETQYF,TGTGCCAGTAGTATTTTGGCAGGACAAGAGACCCAGTACTTC
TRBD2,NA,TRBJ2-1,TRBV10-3,CAIRPLGGAKDEQFF,TGTGCCATCCGCCCACTCGGGGGGGCCAAGGATGAGCAGTTCTTC
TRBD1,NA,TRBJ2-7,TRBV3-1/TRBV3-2,CASSQRDRVYEQYF,TGTGCCAGCAGCCAGAGGGACAGGGTCTACGAGCAGTACTTC
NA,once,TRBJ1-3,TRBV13,CASSPRVSSGNTIYF,TGTGCCAGCAGCCCCCGGGTGAGCTCTGGAAACACCATATATTTT
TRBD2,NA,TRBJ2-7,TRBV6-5,CASRWGSGANYEQYF,TGTGCCAGCAGATGGGGCAGCGGGGCCAACTACGAGCAGTACTTC
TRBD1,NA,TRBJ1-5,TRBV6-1,CASSEALGTGGRRPQHF,TGTGCCAGCAGTGAAGCGCTCGGGACAGGGGGCAGGAGGCCCCAGCATTTT
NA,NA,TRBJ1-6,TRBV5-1,CASSLVVNPSPLHF,TGCGCCAGCAGCTTGGTAGTCAATCCTTCACCCCTCCACTTT
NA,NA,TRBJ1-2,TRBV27,CASTLIGGSNYGYTF,TGTGCCAGCACCCTGATAGGAGGGAGTAACTATGGCTACACCTTC
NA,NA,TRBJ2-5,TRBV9,CASSPEGDWGETQYF,TGTGCCAGCAGCCCCGAGGGAGACTGGGGAGAGACCCAGTACTTC
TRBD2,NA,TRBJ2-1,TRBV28,CASSLVAGGPYNEQFF,TGTGCCAGCAGTTTAGTAGCGGGGGGGCCTTACAATGAGCAGTTCTTC